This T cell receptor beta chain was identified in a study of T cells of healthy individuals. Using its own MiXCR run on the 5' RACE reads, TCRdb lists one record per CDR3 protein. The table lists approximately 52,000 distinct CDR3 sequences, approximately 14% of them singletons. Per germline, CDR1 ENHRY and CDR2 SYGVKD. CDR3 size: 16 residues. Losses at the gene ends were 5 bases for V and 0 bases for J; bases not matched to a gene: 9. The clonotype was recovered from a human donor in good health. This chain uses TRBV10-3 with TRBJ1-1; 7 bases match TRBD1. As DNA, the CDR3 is TGTGCCATCAGTTACCTCCCGGGACAGATGAACACTGAAGCTTTCTTT. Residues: CAISYLPGQMNTEAFF.